The T cell receptor delta chain described here comes from a study of delta chain sequences of gamma delta T cells (dated by TCRdb to about 2017). Relative to its sample, this clone is large (0.1 to 1%). Its cognate antigen has yet to be identified. Per-base quality was not reported, and no clone a single base away is much larger than it. Library creation used 5' RACE. The sequencing machine was an Illumina MiSeq. TCRdb reran clone calling on the public reads with CATT; rows sharing one DNA sequence were then combined. This sample gives fewer than 950 delta-chain clones in total; around 15% of them show up just once. 40% to 55% of the sample is held by the ten biggest clonotypes. CDR3 length: 15 amino acids, cysteine to phenylalanine. Only CDR3 DNA is held: 45 bases, read in frame from base 1. The germline V gene encodes CDR1 GEAIGNYY and CDR2 EKD. V is pruned by 3 bases and J by 0 bases, leaving 5 bases of the junction without a gene match.

This TCR was recovered from a human donor in good health. The chain joins TRDV2 to TRDJ1; 8 central bases correspond to TRDD3. Sequences were obtained from either unsorted cells or a sorted T cell fraction (not recorded which). The sequenced DNA is TGTGCCTGTGACCAGGTGGGGGATTACACCGATAAACTCATCTTT. Its protein reads: CACDQVGDYTDKLIF.